This T cell receptor (beta chain) was sequenced for a study of cytomegalovirus exposure and HLA in healthy donors. On the study more broadly: Caucasian-associated ancestry cluster membership applied to approximately 81% of around 400 genotyped donors.

This PCR relied on a set of 60 Vbeta primers and 13 Jbeta primers. Produced via immunoSEQ multiplex PCR; TCRdb's table is partial and in-frame only. The sample includes 150,000 to 200,000 clones, roughly 83% seen only once; the top ten take approximately 0.26%. Concerning this clone itself: Its specificity is not known.

Regarding the study as a whole: The study labeled 180 or so TCR beta chains cytomegalovirus-associated.

This TCR was recovered from a boy under 18 in good health and CMV-seronegative. Sequencing was performed on PBMCs.

In nucleotides, the CDR3 is TGCGCCAGCAGCTCAGACAGCTATGGCTACACCTTC. It specifies CASSSDSYGYTF. The genes are TRBV5-1 and TRBJ1-2; D may be TRBD1 (5 bases). Trimming left V 3 bases short and J 4 bases short, with 7 bases between. This CDR3 spans 12 amino acids. Germline CDR1 reads SGHRS; CDR2 reads YFSETQ.